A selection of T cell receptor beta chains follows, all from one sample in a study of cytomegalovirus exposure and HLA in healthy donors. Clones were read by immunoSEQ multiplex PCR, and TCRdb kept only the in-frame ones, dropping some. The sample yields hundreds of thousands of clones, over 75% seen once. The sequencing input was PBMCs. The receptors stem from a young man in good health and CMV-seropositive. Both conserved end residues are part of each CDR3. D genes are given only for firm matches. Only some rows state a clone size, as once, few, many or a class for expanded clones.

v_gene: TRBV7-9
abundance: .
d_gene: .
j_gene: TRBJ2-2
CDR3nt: TGTGCCAGCAGCAAGAGGGGGGCAGGGATGACCGGGGAGCTGTTTTTT
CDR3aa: CASSKRGAGMTGELFF

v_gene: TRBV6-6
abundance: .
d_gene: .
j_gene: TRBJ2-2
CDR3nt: TGTGCCAGCAGTTACTCGGCGTATTCGGGCGGGGAGCTGTTTTTT
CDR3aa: CASSYSAYSGGELFF

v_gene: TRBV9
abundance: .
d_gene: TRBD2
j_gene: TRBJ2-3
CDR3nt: TGTGCCAGCAGCGTGCCTCGGGAGGGCCTATCAGATACGCAGTATTTT
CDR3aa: CASSVPREGLSDTQYF

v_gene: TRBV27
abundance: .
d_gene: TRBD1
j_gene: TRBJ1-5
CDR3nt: TGTGCCAGCAGTCCGATCCCACAGGGGGCTAGGGAGCGGCCCCAGCATTTT
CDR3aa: CASSPIPQGARERPQHF

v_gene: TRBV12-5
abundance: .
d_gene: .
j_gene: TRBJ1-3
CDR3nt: TGTGCTAGTGGTTTGGCCGGGACATCGGATTTT
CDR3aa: CASGLAGTSDF

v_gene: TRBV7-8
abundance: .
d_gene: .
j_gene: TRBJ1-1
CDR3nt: TGTGCCAGCAGCTTAGCATTGTTTAGAAGGAAGGACACTGAAGCTTTCTTT
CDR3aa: CASSLALFRRKDTEAFF

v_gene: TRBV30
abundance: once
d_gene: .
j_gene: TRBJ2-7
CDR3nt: TGTGCCTGGAGAGGGGGGGACAGAACCCGATACGAGCAGTACTTC
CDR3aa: CAWRGGDRTRYEQYF

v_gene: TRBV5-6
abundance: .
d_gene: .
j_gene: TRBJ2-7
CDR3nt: TGTGCCAGCAGCTTGGTCAGGGATCACACTACCGAGCAGTACTTC
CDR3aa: CASSLVRDHTTEQYF

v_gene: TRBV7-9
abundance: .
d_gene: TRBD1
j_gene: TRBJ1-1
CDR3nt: TGTGCCAGCAGTCCCGACAGGGGCAGGATGAACACTGAAGCTTTCTTT
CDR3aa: CASSPDRGRMNTEAFF

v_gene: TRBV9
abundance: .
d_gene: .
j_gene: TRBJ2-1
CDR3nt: TGTGCCAGCAGCGTAGGTAATTTGATAAGGGGGAGCTCCTACAATGAGCAGTTCTTC
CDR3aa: CASSVGNLIRGSSYNEQFF

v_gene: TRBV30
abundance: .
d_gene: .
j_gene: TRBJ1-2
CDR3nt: TGTGCCTGGAGTGGGCAGTATGGCTACACCTTC
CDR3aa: CAWSGQYGYTF

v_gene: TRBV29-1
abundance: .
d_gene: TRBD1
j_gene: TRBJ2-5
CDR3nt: TGCAGCGTTGGATTCAGGGGGCAAGAGACCCAGTACTTC
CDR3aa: CSVGFRGQETQYF

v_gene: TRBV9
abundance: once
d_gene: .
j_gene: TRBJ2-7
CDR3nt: TGTGCCAGCAGCGTAGCACAGCGAAGCTCCTACGAGCAGTACTTC
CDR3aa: CASSVAQRSSYEQYF

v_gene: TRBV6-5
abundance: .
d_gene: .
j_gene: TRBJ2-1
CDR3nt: TGTGCCAGCAGCCAGGGCTACAATGAGCAGTTCTTC
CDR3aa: CASSQGYNEQFF

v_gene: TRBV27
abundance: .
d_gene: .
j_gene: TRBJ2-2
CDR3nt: TGTGCCAGCAGTGTGAGCGCGGCGGTTACCGGGGAGCTGTTTTTT
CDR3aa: CASSVSAAVTGELFF

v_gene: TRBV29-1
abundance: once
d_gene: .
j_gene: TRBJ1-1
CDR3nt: TGCAGCGTTGGATCCCCCAGGGCATCGAACACTGAAGCTTTCTTT
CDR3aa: CSVGSPRASNTEAFF

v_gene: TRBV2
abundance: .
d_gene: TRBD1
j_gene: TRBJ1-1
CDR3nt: TGTGCCCGCACGGACAGGGTGTTGAACACTGAAGCTTTCTTT
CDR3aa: CARTDRVLNTEAFF

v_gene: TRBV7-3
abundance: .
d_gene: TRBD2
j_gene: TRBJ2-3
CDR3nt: TGTGCCAGCAGCTTATCGGGAGGCAGCGATACGCAGTATTTT
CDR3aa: CASSLSGGSDTQYF

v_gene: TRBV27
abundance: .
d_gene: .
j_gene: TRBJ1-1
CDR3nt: TGTGCCAGCAGTTTACTTATGAACACTGAAGCTTTCTTT
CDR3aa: CASSLLMNTEAFF

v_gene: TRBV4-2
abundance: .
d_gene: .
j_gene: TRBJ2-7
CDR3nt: TGTGCCAGCAGCCAAGATAGCAGGCAGGGGATTTCCTACGAGCAGTACTTC
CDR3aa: CASSQDSRQGISYEQYF

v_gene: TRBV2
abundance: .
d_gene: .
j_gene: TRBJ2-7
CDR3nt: TGTGCCAGCTGTTCGGGACCCAACTACGAGCAGTACTTC
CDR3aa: CASCSGPNYEQYF

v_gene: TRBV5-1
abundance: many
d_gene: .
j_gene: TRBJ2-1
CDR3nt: TGCGCCAGCAGCTTGCACGGGGGCTTCTCCTACAATGAGCAGTTCTTC
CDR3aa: CASSLHGGFSYNEQFF

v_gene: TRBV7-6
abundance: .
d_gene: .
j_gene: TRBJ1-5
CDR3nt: TGTGCCAGCAGCTTATATGGCAGCAATCAGCCCCAGCATTTT
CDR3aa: CASSLYGSNQPQHF

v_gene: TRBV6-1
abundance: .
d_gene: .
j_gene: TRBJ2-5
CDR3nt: TGTGCCAGCAGTGAAGCAACGGCCCTTGGGGAGACCCAGTACTTC
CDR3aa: CASSEATALGETQYF

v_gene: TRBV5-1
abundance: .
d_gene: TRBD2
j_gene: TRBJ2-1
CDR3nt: TGCGCCAGCAGCAGACTAGCGAACTACAATGAGCAGTTCTTC
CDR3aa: CASSRLANYNEQFF

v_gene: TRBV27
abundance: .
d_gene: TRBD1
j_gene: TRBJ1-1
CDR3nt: TGTGCCAGCAGTTTCCACAGGGGGCTCACTGAAGCTTTCTTT
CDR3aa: CASSFHRGLTEAFF

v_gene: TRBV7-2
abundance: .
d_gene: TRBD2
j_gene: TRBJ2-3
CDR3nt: TGTGCCAGCACCCGGGAGGGCCTTAGAGATACGCAGTATTTT
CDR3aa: CASTREGLRDTQYF

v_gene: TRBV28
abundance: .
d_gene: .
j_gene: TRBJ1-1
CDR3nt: TGTGCCAGCAGTTTCGGCCCTGATTGGGCTTTCTTT
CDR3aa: CASSFGPDWAFF

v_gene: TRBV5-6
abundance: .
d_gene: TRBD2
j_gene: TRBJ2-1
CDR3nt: TGTGCCAGCAGCTCGGGGCGACTAGCGGTAAACTCCTACAATGAGCAGTTCTTC
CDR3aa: CASSSGRLAVNSYNEQFF

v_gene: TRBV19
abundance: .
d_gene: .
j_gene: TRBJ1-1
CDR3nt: TGTGCCAGTAGCCCAGGGTTGCGATACACTGAAGCTTTCTTT
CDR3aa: CASSPGLRYTEAFF

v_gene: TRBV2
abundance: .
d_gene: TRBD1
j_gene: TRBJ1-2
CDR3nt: TGTGCCAGCAGTGTGGACAGGGTGAATGGCTACACCTTC
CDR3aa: CASSVDRVNGYTF

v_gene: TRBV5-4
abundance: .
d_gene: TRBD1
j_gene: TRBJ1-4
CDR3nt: TGTGCCAGCAGCTTGGTCGGACAGGGGGCGCGGACTAATGAAAAACTGTTTTTT
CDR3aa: CASSLVGQGARTNEKLFF

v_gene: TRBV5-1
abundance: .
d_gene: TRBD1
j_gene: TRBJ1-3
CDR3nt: TGCGCCAGCAGCTTGGACGGACAGGACCACACCATATATTTT
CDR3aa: CASSLDGQDHTIYF

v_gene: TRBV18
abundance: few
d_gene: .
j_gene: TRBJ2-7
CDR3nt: TGTGCCAGCTCACCGGAAGCTGACTCCTACGAGCAGTACTTC
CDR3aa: CASSPEADSYEQYF

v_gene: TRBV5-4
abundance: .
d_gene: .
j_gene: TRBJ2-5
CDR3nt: TGTGCCAGCAGTCCGCGCCTCGAGGCCGCGGAGACCCAGTACTTC
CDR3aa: CASSPRLEAAETQYF

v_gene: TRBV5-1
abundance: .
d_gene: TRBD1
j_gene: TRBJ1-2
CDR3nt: TGCGCCAGCAGCCTTCCACTAAACGGACAGGATCATGGCTACACCTTC
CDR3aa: CASSLPLNGQDHGYTF

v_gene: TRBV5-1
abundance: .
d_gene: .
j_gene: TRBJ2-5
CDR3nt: TGCGCCAGCAGCTTGTGGGACTCGGTACAAGAGACCCAGTACTTC
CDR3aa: CASSLWDSVQETQYF

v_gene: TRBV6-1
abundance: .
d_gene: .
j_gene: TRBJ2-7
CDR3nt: TGTGCCAGCAAGACCGTCCTCAACGAGCAGTACTTC
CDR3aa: CASKTVLNEQYF

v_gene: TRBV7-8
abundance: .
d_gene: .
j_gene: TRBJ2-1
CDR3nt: TGTGCCAGCAGCTTTCGGAATGAGCAGTTCTTC
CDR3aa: CASSFRNEQFF

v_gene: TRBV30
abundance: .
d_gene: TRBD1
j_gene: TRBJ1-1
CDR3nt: TGTGCCTGGAGTGCAGGGAGGGGGCTTGGGAACACTGAAGCTTTCTTT
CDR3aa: CAWSAGRGLGNTEAFF

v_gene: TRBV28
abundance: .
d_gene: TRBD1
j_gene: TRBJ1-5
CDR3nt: TGTGCCAGCAGTCCGCGACAGGGGGGCCCGAGTCAGCCCCAGCATTTT
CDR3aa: CASSPRQGGPSQPQHF

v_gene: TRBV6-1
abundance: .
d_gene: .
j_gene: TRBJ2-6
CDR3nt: TGTGCCAGCAGTGAAGCAGGGTTGGCTGGGGCCAACGTCCTGACTTTC
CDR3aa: CASSEAGLAGANVLTF

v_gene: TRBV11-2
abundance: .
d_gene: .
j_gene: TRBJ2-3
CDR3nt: TGTGCCAGCAGCGTGGCCTACGGGGCGCAGTATTTT
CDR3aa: CASSVAYGAQYF

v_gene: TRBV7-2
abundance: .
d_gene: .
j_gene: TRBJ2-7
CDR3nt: TGTGCCAGCAGCTTAGTTAGCGGGACAGGGTACTACGAGCAGTACTTC
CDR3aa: CASSLVSGTGYYEQYF

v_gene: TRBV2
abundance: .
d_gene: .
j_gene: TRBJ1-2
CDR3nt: TGTGCCAGCATCCCGAGAAGGGATTCGAGCTATGGCTACACCTTC
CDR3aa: CASIPRRDSSYGYTF

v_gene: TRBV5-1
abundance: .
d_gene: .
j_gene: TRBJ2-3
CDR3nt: TGCGCCAGCAGTCAAACAGATACGCAGTATTTT
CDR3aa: CASSQTDTQYF

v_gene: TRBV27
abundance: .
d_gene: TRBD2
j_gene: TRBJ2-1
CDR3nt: TGTGCCAGCAGCCAGACTAGCGGGAGATACAATGAGCAGTTCTTC
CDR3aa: CASSQTSGRYNEQFF

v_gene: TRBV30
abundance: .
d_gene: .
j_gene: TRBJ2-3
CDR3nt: TGTGCCTGGAGTGTACGGAGCACAGATACGCAGTATTTT
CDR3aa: CAWSVRSTDTQYF

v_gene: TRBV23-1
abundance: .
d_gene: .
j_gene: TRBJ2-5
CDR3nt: TGCGCCAGCAGACAGGGTCGGGAGACCCAGTACTTC
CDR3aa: CASRQGRETQYF

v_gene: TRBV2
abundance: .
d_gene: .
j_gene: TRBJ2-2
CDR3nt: TGTGCCAGCAGGGGAACAGGGAACCCCGGGGAGCTGTTTTTT
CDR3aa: CASRGTGNPGELFF

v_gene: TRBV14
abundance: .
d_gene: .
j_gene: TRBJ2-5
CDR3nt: TGTGCCAGCAGCCTCGGAGGGCGTCTCAGCTCGTTACAAGAGACCCAGTACTTC
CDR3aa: CASSLGGRLSSLQETQYF

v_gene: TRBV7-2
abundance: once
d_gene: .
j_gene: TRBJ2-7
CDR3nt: TGTGCCAGCAGCTTAGATAGGGCTAGCCTCGGTCGAGAGCAGTACTTC
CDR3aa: CASSLDRASLGREQYF